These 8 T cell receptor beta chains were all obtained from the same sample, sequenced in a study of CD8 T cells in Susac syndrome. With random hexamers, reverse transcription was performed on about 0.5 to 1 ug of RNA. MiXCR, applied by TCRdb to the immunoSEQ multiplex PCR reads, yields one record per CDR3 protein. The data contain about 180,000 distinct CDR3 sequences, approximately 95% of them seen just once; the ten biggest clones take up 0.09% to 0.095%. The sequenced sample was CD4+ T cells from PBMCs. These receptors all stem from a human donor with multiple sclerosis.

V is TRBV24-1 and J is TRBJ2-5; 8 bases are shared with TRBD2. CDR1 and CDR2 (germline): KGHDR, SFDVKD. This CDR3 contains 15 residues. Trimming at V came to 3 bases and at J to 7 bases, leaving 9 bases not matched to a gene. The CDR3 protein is CATSDPSGSKGTQYF. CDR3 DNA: TGTGCCACCAGTGATCCTAGCGGGTCGAAGGGGACCCAGTACTTC.

CDR3 DNA sequence: TGCGCCAGCAGCTTGGGAGGACAGGGGGTGTACGATACGCAGTATTTT. This sequence encodes CASSLGGQGVYDTQYF. The gene calls are TRBV5-1 and TRBJ2-3, with 10 bases that match TRBD1. With V trimmed by 0 bases and J by 6 bases, 7 bases remained unmatched. From germline, CDR1 is SGHRS and CDR2 YFSETQ. This CDR3 spans 16 amino acids.

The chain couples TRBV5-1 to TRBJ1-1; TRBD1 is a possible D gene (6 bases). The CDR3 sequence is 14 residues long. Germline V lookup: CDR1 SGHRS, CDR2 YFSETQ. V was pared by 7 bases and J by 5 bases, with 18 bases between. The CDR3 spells CASAQGSGKTEAFF. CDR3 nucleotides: TGCGCCAGCGCACAGGGATCGGGGAAGACTGAAGCTTTCTTT. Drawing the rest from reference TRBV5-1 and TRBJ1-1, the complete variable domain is KAGVTQTPRYLIKTRGQQVTLSCSPISGHRSVSWYQQTPGQGLQFLFEYFSETQRNKGNFPGRFSGRQFSNSRSEMNVSTLELGDSALYLCASAQGSGKTEAFFGQGTRLTVV.

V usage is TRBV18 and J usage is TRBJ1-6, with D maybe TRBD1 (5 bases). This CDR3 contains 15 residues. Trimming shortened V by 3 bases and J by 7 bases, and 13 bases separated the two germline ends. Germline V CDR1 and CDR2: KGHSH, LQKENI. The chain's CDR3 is CASSPTGPQNSPLHF. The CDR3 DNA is TGTGCCAGCTCACCCACGGGACCCCAGAATTCACCCCTCCACTTT. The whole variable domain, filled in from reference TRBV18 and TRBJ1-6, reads NAGVMQNPRHLVRRRGQEARLRCSPMKGHSHVYWYRQLPEEGLKFMVYLQKENIIDESGMPKERFSAEFPKEGPSILRIQQVVRGDSAAYFCASSPTGPQNSPLHFGNGTRLTVT.

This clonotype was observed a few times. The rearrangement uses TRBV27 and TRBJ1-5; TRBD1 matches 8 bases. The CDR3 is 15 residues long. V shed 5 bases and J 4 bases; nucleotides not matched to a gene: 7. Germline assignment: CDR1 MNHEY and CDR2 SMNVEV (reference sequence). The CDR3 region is CASSQDRGRNQPQHF. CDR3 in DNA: TGTGCCAGCAGTCAAGACAGGGGCCGGAATCAGCCCCAGCATTTT.

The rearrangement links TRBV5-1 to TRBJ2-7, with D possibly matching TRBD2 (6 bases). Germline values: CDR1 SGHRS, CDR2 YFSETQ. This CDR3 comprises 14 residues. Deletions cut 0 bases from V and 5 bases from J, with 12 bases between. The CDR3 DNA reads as TGCGCCAGCAGCTTGGCTCCGGGAGCGGACGAGCAGTACTTC. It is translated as CASSLAPGADEQYF.

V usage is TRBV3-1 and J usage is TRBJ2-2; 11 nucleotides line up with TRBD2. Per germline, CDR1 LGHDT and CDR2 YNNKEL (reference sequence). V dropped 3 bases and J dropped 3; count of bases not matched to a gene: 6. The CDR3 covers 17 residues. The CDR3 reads CASSQTLAGGDTGELFF. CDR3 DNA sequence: TGTGCCAGCAGCCAGACCCTAGCGGGGGGCGACACCGGGGAGCTGTTTTTT.

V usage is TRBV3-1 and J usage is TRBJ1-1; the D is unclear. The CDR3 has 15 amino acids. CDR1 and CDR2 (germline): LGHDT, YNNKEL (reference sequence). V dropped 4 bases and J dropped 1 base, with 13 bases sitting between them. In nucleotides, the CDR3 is TGTGCCAGCAGCCCTCGTGGCAGAGAGAACACTGAAGCTTTCTTT. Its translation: CASSPRGRENTEAFF.